This T cell receptor (beta chain) emerged from a study of T cells after yellow fever vaccination. Study-level findings and limits: Abundant bulk-population clonotypes could contaminate the FACS-sorted repertoires.

The CDR3 covers 15 residues. Trimming took off 2 bases at V and 1 base at J, with 8 bases between the two ends. On this clonotype: Its antigen is not identified.

TCRdb analysed the 5' RACE reads with MiXCR anew, one entry per CDR3 protein. The sample has about 300,000 distinct CDR3 sequences, roughly 9% seen once. This TCR was sampled from a man younger than 35 who received the YFV17D yellow fever vaccine. The V and J genes are TRBV12-3 or TRBV12-4 and TRBJ1-4, with D unclear. The material sequenced was CD4+ T cells sorted from PBMCs, taken 5 days after the yellow fever booster vaccination. The CDR3 region has the DNA TGTGCCAGCAGTTTAAGTCGGGTAACTAATGAAAAACTGTTTTTT. It translates to CASSLSRVTNEKLFF.